This entry features one T cell receptor (beta chain) sequence. The data belong to a study of technical replicates of blood from a few donors. The V end lost 1 base, the J end lost 0 bases, and 9 bases lay between the germline ends. The CDR3 extends over 16 amino acids. Germline V gives CDR1 SNHLY, CDR2 FYNNEI. This table comes from immunoSEQ multiplex PCR, and its TCRdb copy is limited to in-frame clones, with some not included. There are nearly 80,000 clones in the sample; 96% occur only once, and roughly 0.35% lies in the top ten. The TCR comes from a human donor in good health. The chain joins TRBV2 to TRBJ1-4; D ambiguous. The sequenced material came from T cells isolated from PBMCs. This chain's CDR3 is CASSEDRVATNEKLFF. CDR3 DNA: TGTGCCAGCAGTGAAGACAGAGTTGCAACTAATGAAAAACTGTTTTTT.